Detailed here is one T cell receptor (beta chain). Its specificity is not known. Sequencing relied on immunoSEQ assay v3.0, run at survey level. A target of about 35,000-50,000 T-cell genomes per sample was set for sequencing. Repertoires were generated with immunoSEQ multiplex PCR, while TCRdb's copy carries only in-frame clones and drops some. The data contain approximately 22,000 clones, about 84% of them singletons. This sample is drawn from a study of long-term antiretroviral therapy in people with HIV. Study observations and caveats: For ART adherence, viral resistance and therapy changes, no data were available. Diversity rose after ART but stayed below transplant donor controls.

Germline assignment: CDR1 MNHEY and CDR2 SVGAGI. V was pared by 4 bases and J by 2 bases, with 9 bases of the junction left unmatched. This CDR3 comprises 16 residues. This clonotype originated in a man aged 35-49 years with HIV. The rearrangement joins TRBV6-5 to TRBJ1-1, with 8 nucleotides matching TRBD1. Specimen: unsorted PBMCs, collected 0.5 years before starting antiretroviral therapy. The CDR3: CASSLDKGQVNTEAFF. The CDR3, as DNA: TGTGCCAGCAGTTTGGACAAGGGACAGGTTAACACTGAAGCTTTCTTT.